The following is a T cell receptor (beta chain) sequence with its context. The data derive from a study of T cells expressing NK-cell markers. The CDR3 totals 14 residues. The V gene's germline CDR1 is DFQATT and CDR2 SNEGSKA (reference sequence). With the 5' RACE reads reprocessed, TCRdb shows one record per CDR3 protein and no DNA. The clone table shows 400,000 to 550,000 distinct CDR3 sequences, with the ten largest holding 7.3%. Sequencing was carried out using blood T cells: a sorted CD56 or NKG2C T cell subset, CD4+ or CD8+ T cells, or bulk PBMC T cells (not recorded which). The chain links TRBV20-1 to TRBJ2-1; lacking DNA, the TRBD2 call made by TCRdb goes unchecked. The sequence came from a woman between 18 and 70 years old in good health. The CDR3 protein is CSAVGLATYNEQFF.